This TCR beta chain was sequenced in a study of blood T cell repertoires in COVID-19. At the level of the study: Sources were T cells, B-cell-depleted T cells, or PBMCs; the material itself was cDNA or gDNA.

This clone turned up a few times. Clones were read by immunoSEQ multiplex PCR, and TCRdb kept only the in-frame ones, dropping some. There are roughly 260,000 clones in the sample; 79% occur only once, and 4% lies in the top ten. The length of the CDR3 is 15 residues. Germline CDR1 is SGHKS and CDR2 is YYEKEE (reference sequence). V lost 4 bases to trimming and J lost 1 base; unmatched junction nucleotides: 6. The sample was peripheral blood. V is TRBV5-5 and J is TRBJ1-1; 8 nucleotides align to TRBD1. This sequence was found in a woman in her thirties or forties with active or convalescent COVID-19. As DNA, the CDR3 is TGTGCCAGCAGCACCGCCGGGACAGGGAACACTGAAGCTTTCTTT. Translation: CASSTAGTGNTEAFF.